The 3 T cell receptor beta chains reported below all come from one sample, sequenced in a study of Ad26.COV2.S vaccination and SARS-CoV-2 variants. Here immunoSEQ multiplex PCR was the method, and the copy in TCRdb shows in-frame clones only, minus some. The repertoire has around 450,000 clones, over 75% of them found once; the top ten carry approximately 12%. Treatment specified: roughly 19 received Ad26.COV2.S at low or high dose, single or two shots; 5 received placebo; per-sample allocation not given. Following the first vaccine or placebo injection, samples were taken on day 63. Here the sequenced sample was peripheral blood, taken in a trial of Ad26.COV2.S vaccine versus placebo. These receptors came from a person aged 18 to 59 who received the Ad26.COV2.S COVID-19 vaccine or a placebo.

V gene TRBV7-2 combines with J gene TRBJ1-4; 7 bases line up with TRBD1. V dropped 3 bases and J dropped 6; count of bases not matched to a gene: 4. The CDR3 contains 14 residues. The germline CDR1 and CDR2 sequences are SGHTA and FQGNSA. DNA of the CDR3: TGTGCCAGCAGCTTTAGGGGGCCTTATGAAAAACTGTTTTTT. As protein: CASSFRGPYEKLFF.

The chain is built from TRBV7-2 and TRBJ2-7, with 9 positions matching TRBD2. The V gene's germline CDR1 is SGHTA and CDR2 FQGNSA. This CDR3 has 13 residues. V lost 6 bases and J lost 6; bases outside the gene matches: 6. In DNA, the CDR3 is TGTGCCAGCAGACATAGCGGGAGCCGCGAGCAGTACTTC. Protein: CASRHSGSREQYF.

The V call is TRBV27, the J call TRBJ2-7; D is perhaps TRBD1 (6 bases). CDR3 length: 18 residues. V lost 2 bases and J lost 2, with 22 bases in between. Per germline, CDR1 MNHEY and CDR2 SMNVEV (reference sequence). The CDR3 loop is CASSLRPPRQDRTYEQYF. CDR3 DNA sequence: TGTGCCAGCAGTTTAAGGCCCCCCCGACAGGATAGGACCTACGAGCAGTACTTC.